The next 6 T cell receptor beta chains were all read from a single sample in a study of neurological immune-mediated disorders. TCRdb independently ran MiXCR on the 5' RACE reads; one entry per CDR3 protein. The table shows 70,000 or so distinct CDR3 sequences, with around 3% occurring only once. The sample consisted of PBMCs. The receptors stem from a woman aged 45 to 65 with multiple sclerosis.

This clonotype was detected many times. This rearrangement joins TRBV7-3 to TRBJ2-5; D remains ambiguous. Germline lookup yields CDR1 SGHTA and CDR2 FQGTGA. The CDR3 length is 15 residues. Trimming pared 6 bases from V and 0 bases from J, leaving 14 bases between. The CDR3 is CASSPVPGYQETQYF. CDR3 nucleotide sequence: TGTGCCAGCAGTCCCGTCCCCGGATACCAAGAGACCCAGTACTTC.

This clonotype occurred many times. This chain joins TRBV7-9 and TRBJ1-6; the D is unclear. The CDR3 runs to 13 residues. V lost 1 base to trimming and J lost 7 bases, with 5 bases between them. Germline V gene lookup returns CDR1 SEHNR and CDR2 FQNEAQ (reference sequence). The CDR3 loop reads CASSLVVNSPLHF. For the CDR3, the DNA is TGTGCCAGCAGCTTAGTGGTGAATTCACCCCTCCACTTT.

Many counts were recorded for this clonotype. The rearrangement uses TRBV5-1 and TRBJ2-5; TRBD2 aligns across 12 bases. The CDR3 extends over 15 amino acids. After removal of 2 bases from V and 5 bases from J, the junction contained 4 bases not matched to a gene. Germline CDR1 and CDR2: SGHRS and YFSETQ. The CDR3 region is CASSFTSGGPETQYF. DNA for the CDR3: TGCGCCAGCAGCTTTACTAGCGGGGGGCCGGAGACCCAGTACTTC.

Many counts were recorded for this clonotype. This chain connects TRBV20-1 to TRBJ2-1, with 11 bases aligning to TRBD2. V shed 4 bases and J 3 bases; nucleotides not matched to a gene: 5. Germline CDR1 is DFQATT and CDR2 is SNEGSKA (reference sequence). There are 15 residues in the CDR3. CDR3 in amino acids: CSATAGTSGYNEQFF. The CDR3 DNA follows: TGCAGTGCTACAGCCGGGACTAGCGGCTACAATGAGCAGTTCTTC.

This clonotype was detected many times. The rearrangement links TRBV20-1 to TRBJ2-1, with TRBD2 matching over 11 bases. Trimming cost V 8 bases and J 7 bases; bases outside gene matches: 7. The CDR3 consists of 13 residues. Germline lookup yields CDR1 DFQATT and CDR2 SNEGSKA (reference sequence). The CDR3 reads CSLLAGVGNEQFF. The CDR3 bases are TGCAGTCTACTAGCGGGAGTCGGGAATGAGCAGTTCTTC.

The sample holds many counts of this clonotype. The V gene is TRBV7-2, the J gene TRBJ2-1; TRBD1 agrees at 10 bases. CDR3 length equals 15 residues. CDR1 and CDR2 (germline): SGHTA, FQGNSA. Trimming cost V 5 bases and J 0 bases; bases outside gene matches: 1. CDR3 nucleotide sequence: TGTGCCAGCAGCGGGACAGGGGCCTCCTACAATGAGCAGTTCTTC. It encodes CASSGTGASYNEQFF.